The source of this T cell receptor beta chain is a study of cytomegalovirus exposure and HLA in healthy donors. Broader study findings: In all likelihood, a cluster of highly shared sequence variants was a sequencing artifact. Reported findings show TCR beta sequences accurately forecast HLA-A and HLA-B alleles in most subjects.

Of note for this clone: Its cognate antigen is unknown.

The PCR made use of 60 Vbeta and 13 Jbeta primers. Clones were sequenced by immunoSEQ multiplex PCR, and TCRdb holds only the in-frame ones, with some missing. Of over 70,000 clones in the sample, less than 80% were seen once. The V gene's germline CDR1 is LGHNA and CDR2 YNFKEQ. The CDR3 has 14 residues. V shed 3 bases and J 3 bases; nucleotides not matched to a gene: 3. The chain joins TRBV4-2 to TRBJ2-7; 9 bases map to TRBD1. Specimen: PBMCs. The TCR was taken from a male donor in good health and CMV-seronegative. CDR3 DNA: TGTGCCAGCAGCCACGGACAGGGGATCTACGAGCAGTACTTC. Protein sequence: CASSHGQGIYEQYF.